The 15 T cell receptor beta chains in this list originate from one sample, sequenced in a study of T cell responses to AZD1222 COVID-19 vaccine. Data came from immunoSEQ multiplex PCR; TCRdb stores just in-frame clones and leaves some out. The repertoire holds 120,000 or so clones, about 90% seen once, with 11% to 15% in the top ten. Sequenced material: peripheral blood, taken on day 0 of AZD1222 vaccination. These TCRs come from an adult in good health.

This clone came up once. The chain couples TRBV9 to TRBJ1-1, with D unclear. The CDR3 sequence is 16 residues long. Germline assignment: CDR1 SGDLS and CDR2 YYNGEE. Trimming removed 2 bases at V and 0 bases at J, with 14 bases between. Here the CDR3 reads CASSVGLGQVNTEAFF. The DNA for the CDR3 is TGTGCCAGCAGCGTTGGTCTAGGGCAGGTGAACACTGAAGCTTTCTTT.

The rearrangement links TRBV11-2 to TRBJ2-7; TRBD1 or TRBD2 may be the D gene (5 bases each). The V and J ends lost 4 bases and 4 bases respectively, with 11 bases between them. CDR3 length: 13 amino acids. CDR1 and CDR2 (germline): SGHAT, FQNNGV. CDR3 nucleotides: TGTGCCAGCAGCTGGGACGGATCGTACGAGCAGTACTTC. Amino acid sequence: CASSWDGSYEQYF. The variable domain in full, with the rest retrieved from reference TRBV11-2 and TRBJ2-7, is EAGVAQSPRYKIIEKRQSVAFWCNPISGHATLYWYQQILGQGPKLLIQFQNNGVVDDSQLPKDRFSAERLKGVDSTLKIQPAKLEDSAVYLCASSWDGSYEQYFGPGTRLTVT.

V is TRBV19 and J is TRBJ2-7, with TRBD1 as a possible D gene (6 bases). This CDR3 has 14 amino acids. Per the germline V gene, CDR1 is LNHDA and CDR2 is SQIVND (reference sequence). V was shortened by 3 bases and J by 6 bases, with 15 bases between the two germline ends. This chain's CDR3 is CASSIRVTGVEQYF. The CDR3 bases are TGTGCCAGTAGTATTAGGGTGACAGGAGTCGAGCAGTACTTC. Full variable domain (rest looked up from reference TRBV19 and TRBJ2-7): DGGITQSPKYLFRKEGQNVTLSCEQNLNHDAMYWYRQDPGQGLRLIYYSQIVNDFQKGDIAEGYSVSREKKESFPLTVTSAQKNPTAFYLCASSIRVTGVEQYFGPGTRLTVT.

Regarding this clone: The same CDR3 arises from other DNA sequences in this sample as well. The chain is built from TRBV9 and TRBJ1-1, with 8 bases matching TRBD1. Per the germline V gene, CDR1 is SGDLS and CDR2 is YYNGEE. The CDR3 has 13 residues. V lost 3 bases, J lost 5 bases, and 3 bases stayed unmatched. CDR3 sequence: CASSATGGTEAFF. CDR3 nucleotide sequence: TGTGCCAGCAGCGCCACAGGGGGAACTGAAGCTTTCTTT.

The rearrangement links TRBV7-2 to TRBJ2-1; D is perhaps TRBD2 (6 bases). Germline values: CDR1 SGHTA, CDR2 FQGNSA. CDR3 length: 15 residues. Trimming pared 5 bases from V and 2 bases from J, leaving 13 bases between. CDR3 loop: CASSPMEGPYNEQFF. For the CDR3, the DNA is TGTGCCAGCAGCCCCATGGAGGGACCCTACAATGAGCAGTTCTTC.

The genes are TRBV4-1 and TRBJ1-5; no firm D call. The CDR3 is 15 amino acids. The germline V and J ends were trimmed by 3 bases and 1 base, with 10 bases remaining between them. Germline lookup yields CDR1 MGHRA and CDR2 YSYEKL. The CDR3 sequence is CASSHAPQSNQPQHF. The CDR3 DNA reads TGCGCCAGCAGCCATGCGCCCCAGAGCAATCAGCCCCAGCATTTT.

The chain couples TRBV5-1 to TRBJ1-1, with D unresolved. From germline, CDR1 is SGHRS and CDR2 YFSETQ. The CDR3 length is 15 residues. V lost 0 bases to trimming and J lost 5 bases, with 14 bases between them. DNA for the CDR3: TGCGCCAGCAGCTTGGTATTGGGATCTGGGACTGAAGCTTTCTTT. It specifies CASSLVLGSGTEAFF.

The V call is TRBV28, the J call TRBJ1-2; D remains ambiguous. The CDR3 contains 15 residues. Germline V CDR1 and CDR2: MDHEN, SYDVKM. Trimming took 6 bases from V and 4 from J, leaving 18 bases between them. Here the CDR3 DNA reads TGTGCCAGCAGCCTACCTCCAGCGACCAGCTATGGCTACACCTTC. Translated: CASSLPPATSYGYTF.

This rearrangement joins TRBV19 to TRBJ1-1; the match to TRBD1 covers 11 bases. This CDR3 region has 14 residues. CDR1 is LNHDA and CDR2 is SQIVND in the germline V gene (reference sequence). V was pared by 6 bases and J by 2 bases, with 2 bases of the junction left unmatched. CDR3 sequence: CASRGQGANTEAFF. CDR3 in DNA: TGTGCCAGTAGAGGACAGGGGGCCAACACTGAAGCTTTCTTT.

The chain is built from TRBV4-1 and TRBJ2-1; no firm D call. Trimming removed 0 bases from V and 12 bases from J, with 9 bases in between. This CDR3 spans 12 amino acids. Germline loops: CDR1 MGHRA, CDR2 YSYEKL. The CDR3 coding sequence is TGCGCCAGCAGCCAAGATTTCTTTGGGCAGTTCTTC. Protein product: CASSQDFFGQFF.

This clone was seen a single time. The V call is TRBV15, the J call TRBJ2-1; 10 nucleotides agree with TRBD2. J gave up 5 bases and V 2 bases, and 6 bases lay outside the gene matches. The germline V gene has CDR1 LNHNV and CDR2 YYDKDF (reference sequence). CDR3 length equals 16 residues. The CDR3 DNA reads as TGTGCCACCAGCAGAACTAGAACTAGCGGGGACAATGAGCAGTTCTTC. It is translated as CATSRTRTSGDNEQFF. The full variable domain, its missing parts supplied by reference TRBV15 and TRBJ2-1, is DAMVIQNPRYQVTQFGKPVTLSCSQTLNHNVMYWYQQKSSQAPKLLFHYYDKDFNNEADTPDNFQSRRPNTSFCFLDIRSPGLGDTAMYLCATSRTRTSGDNEQFFGPGTRLTVL.

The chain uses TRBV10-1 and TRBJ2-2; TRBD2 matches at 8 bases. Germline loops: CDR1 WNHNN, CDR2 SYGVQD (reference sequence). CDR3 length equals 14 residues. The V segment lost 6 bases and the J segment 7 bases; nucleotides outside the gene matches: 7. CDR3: CASSLSGVGGELFF. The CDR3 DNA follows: TGCGCCAGCAGCCTTAGCGGGGTTGGCGGGGAGCTGTTTTTT.

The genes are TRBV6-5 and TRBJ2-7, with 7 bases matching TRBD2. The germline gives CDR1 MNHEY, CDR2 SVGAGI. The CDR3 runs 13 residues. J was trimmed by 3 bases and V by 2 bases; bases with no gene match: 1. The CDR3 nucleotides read TGTGCCAGCAGTTACCCGGGGGGCTACGAGCAGTACTTC. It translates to CASSYPGGYEQYF.

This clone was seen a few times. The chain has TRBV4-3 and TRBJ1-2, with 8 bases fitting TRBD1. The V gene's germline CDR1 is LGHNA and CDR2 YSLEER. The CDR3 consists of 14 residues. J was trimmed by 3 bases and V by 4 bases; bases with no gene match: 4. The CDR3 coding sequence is TGCGCCAGCAGCCGACTGACAGGGGACTATGGCTACACCTTC. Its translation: CASSRLTGDYGYTF.

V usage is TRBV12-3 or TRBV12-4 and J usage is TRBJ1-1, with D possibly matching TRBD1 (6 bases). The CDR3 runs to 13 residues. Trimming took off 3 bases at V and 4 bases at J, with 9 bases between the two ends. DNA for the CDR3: TGTGCCAGCAGTTTCGGCAGGGGCACTGAAGCTTTCTTT. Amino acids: CASSFGRGTEAFF.